The 2 T cell receptor beta chains given below trace back to one sample, sequenced in a study of Ad26.COV2.S vaccination and SARS-CoV-2 variants. Produced via immunoSEQ multiplex PCR; TCRdb's table is partial and in-frame only. Of some 190,000 clones in the sample, approximately 88% were seen once. Sequenced here: peripheral blood, sampled after recovery from COVID-19. These receptors all come from a human donor who had recovered from COVID-19.

The table lists this clone with a few counts. The V and J genes are TRBV10-3 and TRBJ1-5; perhaps TRBD1 as D (5 bases). CDR3 length equals 14 residues. V shed 10 bases and J shed 0 bases, with 13 bases lying between them. Looked up from germline, CDR1 is ENHRY and CDR2 is SYGVKD. The CDR3 reads CATTDTNSNQPQHF. The CDR3, as DNA: TGTGCCACTACGGACACAAATAGCAATCAGCCCCAGCATTTT.

The DNA of the CDR3 is TGTGCCAGCAGCTTAGAAATCCAGAAGACCCAGTACTTC. Translating it yields CASSLEIQKTQYF. This rearrangement joins TRBV7-2 to TRBJ2-5; the D is unclear. The CDR3 has 13 residues. Trimming removed 1 base from V and 6 bases from J, with 9 bases in between. Germline-derived CDR1 and CDR2 are SGHTA and FQGNSA.